The T cell receptor (beta chain) described here comes from a study of technical replicates of blood from a handful of donors. Sequenced by immunoSEQ multiplex PCR; TCRdb stores in-frame clones only, minus some. The table includes more than 11,000 clones, around four fifths detected once. Trimming removed 6 bases from V and 5 bases from J, with 13 bases in between. The CDR3 length is 14 residues. Looked up from germline, CDR1 is MNHNS and CDR2 is SASEGT. This clone has just one count. The receptor comes from a human donor in good health. The chain joins TRBV6-1 to TRBJ2-2; D is uncertain. The sample taken for sequencing was PBMCs. CDR3 sequence (DNA): TGTGCCAGCAGAACGCTGACAAGGACCGGGGAGCTGTTTTTT. Residues: CASRTLTRTGELFF.